This T cell receptor (beta chain) comes out of a study of yellow fever vaccine responses in identical twins. This clonotype has a handful of counts. TCRdb ran MiXCR on the RT-PCR reads and lists one entry per CDR3 protein. The sample contains a few thousand distinct CDR3 sequences, approximately 83% of which appear only once. This CDR3 comprises 13 residues. Trimming at V came to 5 bases and at J to 3 bases, leaving 4 bases not matched to a gene. CDR1 is SQVTM, CDR2 ANQGSEA, per germline. The chain has TRBV29-1 and TRBJ2-1; 7 positions match TRBD1. The clonotype originates from a woman aged 18-35 years who received the yellow fever vaccine. Specimen: T cells from blood (PBMCs), unsorted or a sorted subset (not recorded which), collected before or after yellow fever vaccination (not recorded which). The CDR3 reads CSVRDRVYNEQFF. The DNA for the CDR3 is TGCAGCGTTCGCGACAGGGTCTACAATGAGCAGTTCTTC.